This TCR beta chain derives from a study of shared clonotypes between healthy human individuals. This clone was found a few times. Its antigen remains unknown. Profiled with immunoSEQ multiplex PCR; TCRdb holds only in-frame clones, not every one. The sample contains about 960,000 clones, around 80% of which appear only once. Regarding the study as a whole: Clonotype sharing among the donors was expected to vary with sequencing depth.

Per germline, CDR1 LNHDA and CDR2 SQIVND (reference sequence). Trimming pared 4 bases from V and 2 bases from J, leaving 10 bases between. The CDR3 spans 14 residues. This sequence originates from a man aged 18 to 35 in good health. This chain connects TRBV19 to TRBJ2-3, with D hard to call. Sequenced material: memory CD4+ T cells sorted from blood. Subset specified: CD45RA-negative fraction. For the CDR3, the DNA is TGTGCCAGTAGTACGGGCGGACCCACAGATACGCAGTATTTT. Translated, it gives CASSTGGPTDTQYF.